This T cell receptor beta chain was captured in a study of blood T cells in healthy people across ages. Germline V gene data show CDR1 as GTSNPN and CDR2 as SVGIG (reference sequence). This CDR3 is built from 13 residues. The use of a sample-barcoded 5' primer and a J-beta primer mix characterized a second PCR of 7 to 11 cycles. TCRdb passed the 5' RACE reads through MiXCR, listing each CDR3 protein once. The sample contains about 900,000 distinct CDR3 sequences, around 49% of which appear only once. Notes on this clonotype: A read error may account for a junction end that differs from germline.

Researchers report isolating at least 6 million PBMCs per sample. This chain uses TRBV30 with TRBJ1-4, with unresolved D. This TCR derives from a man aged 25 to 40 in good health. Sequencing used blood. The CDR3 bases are TGTGCCGGAGGGAGGATGGGTAATAAAAAACTGTTTTTT. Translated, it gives CAGGRMGNKKLFF.